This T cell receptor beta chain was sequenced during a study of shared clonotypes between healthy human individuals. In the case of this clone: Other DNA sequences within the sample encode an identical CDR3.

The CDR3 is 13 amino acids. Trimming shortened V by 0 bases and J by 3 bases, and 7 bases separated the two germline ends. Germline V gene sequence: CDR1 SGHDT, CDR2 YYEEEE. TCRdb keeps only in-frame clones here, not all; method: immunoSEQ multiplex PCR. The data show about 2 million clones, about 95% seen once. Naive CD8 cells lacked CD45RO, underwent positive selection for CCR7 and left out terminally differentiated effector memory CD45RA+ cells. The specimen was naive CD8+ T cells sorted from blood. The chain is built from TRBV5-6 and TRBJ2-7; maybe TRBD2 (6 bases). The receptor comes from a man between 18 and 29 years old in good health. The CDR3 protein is CASSLAGSYEQYF. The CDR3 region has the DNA TGTGCCAGCAGCTTGGCCGGGAGCTACGAGCAGTACTTC.